This entry features one TCR beta chain sequence. Its antigen remains unknown. Donors had nominal health at sampling but likely had unrecorded immune exposures. These data belong to a study of cytomegalovirus exposure and HLA in healthy donors. Study-wide results and caveats: Owing to their indistinguishability, certain V segments, notably TRBV6-2 and TRBV6-3, were excluded. Upon later analysis, TCR association rates were observed to vary by HLA locus, being highest for DRB1 and lowest for HLA-C. The HLA-A and HLA-B alleles of most subjects were reportedly predicted accurately from TCR beta sequences.

The CDR3 is made up of 17 amino acids. Germline V CDR1 and CDR2: SGHNT, YYREEE (reference sequence). V dropped 3 bases and J dropped 0 bases, with 16 bases sitting between them. In the PCR, 60 Vbeta and 13 Jbeta primers were used. Measured with immunoSEQ multiplex PCR; TCRdb has only the in-frame clones, and not every one. The profile shows approximately 180,000 clones, 80% to 85% of them singletons. The receptor was derived from a woman aged 40-49 years in good health and CMV-seronegative. The chain recombines TRBV5-4 with TRBJ1-3, with a possible D match to TRBD1 (5 bases). The sequencing input was PBMCs. The chain's CDR3 is CASSSRQTVSSGNTIYF. The CDR3 DNA reads TGTGCCAGCAGCTCGCGACAGACAGTAAGCTCTGGAAACACCATATATTTT.